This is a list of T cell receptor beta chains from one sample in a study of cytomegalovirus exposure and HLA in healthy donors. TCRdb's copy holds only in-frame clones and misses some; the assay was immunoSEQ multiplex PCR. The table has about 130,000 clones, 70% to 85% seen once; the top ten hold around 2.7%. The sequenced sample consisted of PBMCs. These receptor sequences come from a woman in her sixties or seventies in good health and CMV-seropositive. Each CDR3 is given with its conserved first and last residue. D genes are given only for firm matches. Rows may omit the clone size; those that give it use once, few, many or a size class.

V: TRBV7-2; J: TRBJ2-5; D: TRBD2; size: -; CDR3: CASSLEVASGGALETQYF; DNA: TGTGCCAGCAGCTTAGAGGTTGCCAGCGGGGGGGCCTTAGAGACCCAGTACTTC
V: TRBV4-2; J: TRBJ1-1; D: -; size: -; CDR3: CASSRGGEGPRNTEAFF; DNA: TGTGCCAGCAGCCGGGGGGGGGAGGGCCCAAGGAACACTGAAGCTTTCTTT
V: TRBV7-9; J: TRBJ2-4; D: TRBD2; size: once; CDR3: CASSGGASGGAIAKNIQYF; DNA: TGTGCCAGCTCGGGAGGGGCTAGCGGGGGGGCGATAGCCAAAAACATTCAGTACTTC
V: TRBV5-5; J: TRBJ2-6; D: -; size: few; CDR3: CASSLGAGLGANVLTF; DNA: TGTGCCAGCAGCTTGGGTGCGGGGTTGGGGGCCAACGTCCTGACTTTC
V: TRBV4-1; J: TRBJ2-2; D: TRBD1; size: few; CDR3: CASSQETGGFAGELFF; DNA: TGCGCCAGCAGCCAAGAGACAGGGGGATTCGCCGGGGAGCTGTTTTTT
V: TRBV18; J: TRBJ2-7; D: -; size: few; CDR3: CASSPGGDRTYEQYF; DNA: TGTGCCAGCTCACCTGGCGGGGATCGGACCTACGAGCAGTACTTC
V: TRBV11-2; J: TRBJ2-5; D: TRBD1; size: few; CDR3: CASSLGDRDWETQYF; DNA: TGTGCCAGCAGCTTAGGAGACAGGGATTGGGAGACCCAGTACTTC
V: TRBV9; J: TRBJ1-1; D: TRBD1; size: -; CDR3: CASSVGQGGTEAFF; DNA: TGTGCCAGCAGCGTCGGACAGGGGGGAACTGAAGCTTTCTTT
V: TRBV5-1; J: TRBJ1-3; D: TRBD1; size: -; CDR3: CASSWGTGSSGNTIYF; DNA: TGCGCCAGCAGTTGGGGGACAGGGAGCTCTGGAAACACCATATATTTT
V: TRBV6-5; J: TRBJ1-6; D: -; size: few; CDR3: CASSGQTLGDSPLHF; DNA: TGTGCCAGCAGTGGCCAAACCCTAGGAGATTCACCCCTCCACTTT
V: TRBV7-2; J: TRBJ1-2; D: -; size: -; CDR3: CASSPGRTSYGYTF; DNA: TGTGCCAGCAGCCCAGGACGGACTAGCTATGGCTACACCTTC
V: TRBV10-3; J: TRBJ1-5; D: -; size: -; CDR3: CAIRIEDNQPQHF; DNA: TGTGCCATAAGAATAGAGGACAATCAGCCCCAGCATTTT
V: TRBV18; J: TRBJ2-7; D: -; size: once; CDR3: CASSQGSTYEQYF; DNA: TGTGCCAGCTCACAGGGGTCGACCTACGAGCAGTACTTC
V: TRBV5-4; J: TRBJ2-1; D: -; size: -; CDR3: CASSLNRGDEQFF; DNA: TGTGCCAGCAGCCTTAATCGCGGGGATGAGCAGTTCTTC
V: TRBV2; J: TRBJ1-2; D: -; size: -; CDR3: CASSDVYGYTF; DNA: TGTGCCAGCAGTGACGTGTATGGCTACACCTTC
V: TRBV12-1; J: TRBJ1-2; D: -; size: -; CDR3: CASSFFPPAGGADYGYTF; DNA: TGTGCCAGCAGCTTTTTCCCCCCCGCGGGGGGCGCAGACTATGGCTACACCTTC
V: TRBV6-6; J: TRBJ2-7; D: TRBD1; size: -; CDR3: CASSYGDRGEQYF; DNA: TGTGCCAGCAGTTACGGGGACAGGGGCGAGCAGTACTTC
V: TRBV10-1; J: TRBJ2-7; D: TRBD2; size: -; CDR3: CASSPLAGGQREQYF; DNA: TGCGCCAGCAGCCCGCTAGCGGGGGGGCAGCGCGAGCAGTACTTC
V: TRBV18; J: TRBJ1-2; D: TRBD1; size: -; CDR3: CASSPGTGGPNYGYTF; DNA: TGTGCCAGCTCACCCGGGACAGGGGGCCCTAACTATGGCTACACCTTC
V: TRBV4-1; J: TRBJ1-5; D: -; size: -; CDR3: CASSQGSRDNQPQHF; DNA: TGCGCCAGCAGCCAAGGGTCTCGCGACAATCAGCCCCAGCATTTT
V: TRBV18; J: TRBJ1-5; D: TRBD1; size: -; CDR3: CASSPSGGAAKRNQPQHF; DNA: TGTGCCAGCTCACCCTCAGGGGGCGCGGCGAAGCGCAATCAGCCCCAGCATTTT
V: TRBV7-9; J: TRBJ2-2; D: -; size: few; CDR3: CASTSPGELFF; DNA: TGTGCCAGCACCTCCCCCGGGGAGCTGTTTTTT
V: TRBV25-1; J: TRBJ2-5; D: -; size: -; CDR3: CASSEDLASRETQYF; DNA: TGTGCCAGCAGTGAAGATCTCGCCTCCCGGGAGACCCAGTACTTC
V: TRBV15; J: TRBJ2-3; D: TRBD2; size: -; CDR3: CATSRAGGTDTQYF; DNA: TGTGCCACCAGCAGGGCGGGGGGGACAGATACGCAGTATTTT
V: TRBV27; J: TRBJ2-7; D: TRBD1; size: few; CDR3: CASSLRQGPYEQYF; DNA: TGTGCCAGCAGTTTACGACAGGGACCCTACGAGCAGTACTTC
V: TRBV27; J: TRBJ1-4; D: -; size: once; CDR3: CASTPTGQLREKLFF; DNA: TGTGCCAGCACCCCTACAGGGCAACTTAGGGAAAAACTGTTTTTT
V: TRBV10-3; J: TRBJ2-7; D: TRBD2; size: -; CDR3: CAISVELAGGTGAHYEQYF; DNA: TGTGCCATCAGTGTCGAACTAGCGGGGGGGACAGGGGCTCACTACGAGCAGTACTTC
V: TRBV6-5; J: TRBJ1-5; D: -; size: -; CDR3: CASSLTGPLNQPQHF; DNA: TGTGCCAGCAGTTTGACAGGTCCCCTAAATCAGCCCCAGCATTTT
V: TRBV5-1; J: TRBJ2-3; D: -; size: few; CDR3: CASSLRSETDTQYF; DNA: TGCGCCAGCAGCTTGCGTAGCGAGACAGATACGCAGTATTTT
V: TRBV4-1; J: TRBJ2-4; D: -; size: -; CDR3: CASSQDRGGLLGKNIQYF; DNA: TGCGCCAGCAGCCAAGATAGGGGGGGGTTATTAGGCAAAAACATTCAGTACTTC
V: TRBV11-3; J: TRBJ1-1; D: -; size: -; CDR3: CASSLGQGDEAFF; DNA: TGTGCCAGCAGCTTAGGCCAGGGCGATGAAGCTTTCTTT
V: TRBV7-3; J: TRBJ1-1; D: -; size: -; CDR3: CASSLGRNTEAFF; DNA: TGTGCCAGCAGCTTAGGGAGGAACACTGAAGCTTTCTTT
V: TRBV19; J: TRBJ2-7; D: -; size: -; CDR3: CASYGGYEQYF; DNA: TGTGCCAGTTACGGGGGCTACGAGCAGTACTTC
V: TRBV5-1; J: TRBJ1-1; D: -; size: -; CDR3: CASSLVTSEAFF; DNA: TGCGCCAGCAGCTTGGTCACAAGTGAAGCTTTCTTT
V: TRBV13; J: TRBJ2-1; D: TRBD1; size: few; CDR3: CASSPGAETGTYNEQFF; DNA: TGTGCCAGCAGCCCAGGGGCCGAGACAGGGACATACAATGAGCAGTTCTTC
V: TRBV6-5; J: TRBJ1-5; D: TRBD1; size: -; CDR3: CASSYRGRGQPQHF; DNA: TGTGCCAGCAGTTACAGGGGGCGAGGGCAGCCCCAGCATTTT
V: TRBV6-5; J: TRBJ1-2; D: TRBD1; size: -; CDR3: CASGDRAYYGYTF; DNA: TGTGCCAGCGGCGACAGGGCCTACTATGGCTACACCTTC
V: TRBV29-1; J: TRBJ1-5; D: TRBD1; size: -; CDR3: CSVGTENQPQHF; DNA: TGCAGCGTCGGGACAGAAAATCAGCCCCAGCATTTT
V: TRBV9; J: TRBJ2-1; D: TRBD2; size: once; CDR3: CASSALAGGRSSYNEQFF; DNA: TGTGCCAGCAGCGCACTAGCGGGGGGGAGGAGCTCCTACAATGAGCAGTTCTTC
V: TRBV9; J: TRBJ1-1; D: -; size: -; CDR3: CASSPARATEAFF; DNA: TGTGCCAGCAGCCCAGCCAGGGCCACTGAAGCTTTCTTT
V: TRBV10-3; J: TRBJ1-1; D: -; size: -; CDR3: CAIGGGMRTEAFF; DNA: TGTGCCATCGGGGGGGGGATGAGAACTGAAGCTTTCTTT
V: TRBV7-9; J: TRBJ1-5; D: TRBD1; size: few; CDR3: CASSGQVSNQPQHF; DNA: TGTGCCAGCAGCGGACAGGTTAGCAATCAGCCCCAGCATTTT
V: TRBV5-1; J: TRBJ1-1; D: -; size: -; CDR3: CASSLGPLYTEAFF; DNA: TGCGCCAGCAGCTTGGGGCCGCTGTACACTGAAGCTTTCTTT
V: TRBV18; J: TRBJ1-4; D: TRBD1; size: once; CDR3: CASSPRDRVEKLFF; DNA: TGTGCCAGCTCACCCCGGGACAGGGTCGAAAAACTGTTTTTT
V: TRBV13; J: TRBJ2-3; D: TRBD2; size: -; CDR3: CASSVMFGTSGGVSTDTQYF; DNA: TGTGCCAGCAGCGTCATGTTTGGGACTAGCGGGGGGGTAAGCACAGATACGCAGTATTTT
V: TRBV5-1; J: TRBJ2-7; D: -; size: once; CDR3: CASSIDYEQYF; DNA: TGCGCCAGCAGCATAGATTACGAGCAGTACTTC
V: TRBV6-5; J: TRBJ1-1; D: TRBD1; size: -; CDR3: CASSSPTGVEAFF; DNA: TGTGCCAGCAGTTCCCCGACAGGGGTCGAAGCTTTCTTT
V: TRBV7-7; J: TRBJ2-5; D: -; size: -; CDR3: CASSLEGWTGETQYF; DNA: TGTGCTAGCAGCTTAGAGGGGTGGACGGGCGAGACCCAGTACTTC
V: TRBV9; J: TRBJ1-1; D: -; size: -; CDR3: CASSPPPGYTEAFF; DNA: TGTGCCAGCAGCCCCCCCCCAGGGTACACTGAAGCTTTCTTT
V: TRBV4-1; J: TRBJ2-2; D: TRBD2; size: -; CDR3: CASSLSGTSGGADTGELFF; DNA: TGCGCCAGCAGCCTGAGCGGGACTAGCGGGGGGGCCGACACCGGGGAGCTGTTTTTT
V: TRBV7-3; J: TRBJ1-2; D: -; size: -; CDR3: CASSLGGEYGYTF; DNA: TGTGCCAGCAGCCTAGGGGGGGAGTATGGCTACACCTTC
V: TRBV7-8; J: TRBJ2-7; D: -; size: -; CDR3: CASSLTYEQYF; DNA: TGTGCCAGCAGCCTTACCTACGAGCAGTACTTC
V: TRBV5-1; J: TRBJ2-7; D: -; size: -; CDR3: CASSSLEGATYEQYF; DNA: TGCGCCAGCAGCTCCTTGGAGGGGGCGACCTACGAGCAGTACTTC
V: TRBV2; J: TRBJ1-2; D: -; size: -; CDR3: CASSRTVLYGYTF; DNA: TGTGCCAGCAGTAGGACAGTGCTTTACGGCTACACCTTC